The 10 T cell receptor beta chains presented below share a single source sample, sequenced in a study of cytomegalovirus exposure and HLA in healthy donors. Primers included in the PCR were 60 Vbeta and 13 Jbeta primers. The protocol was immunoSEQ multiplex PCR, while the TCRdb copy is restricted to in-frame clones and leaves out a portion. Seen here are about 160,000 clones, approximately 81% observed once, and the top ten hold approximately 1.2%. The sample consisted of PBMCs. Receptors originate from a man aged 50-59 years in good health and CMV-seropositive.

This chain connects TRBV6-5 to TRBJ2-7; 9 positions agree with TRBD1. CDR1 and CDR2 (germline): MNHEY, SVGAGI. The CDR3 loop spans 15 amino acids. With V trimmed by 5 bases and J by 4 bases, 9 bases remained unmatched. CDR3 amino acids: CASSLADRGVYEQYF. DNA of the CDR3: TGTGCCAGCAGTCTTGCCGACAGGGGGGTATACGAGCAGTACTTC.

This clone was seen only a few times. The J gene is TRBJ1-2, the V gene TRBV28, with D perhaps TRBD1 (5 bases). Trimming removed 7 bases from V and 8 bases from J, with 20 bases in between. Germline lookup yields CDR1 MDHEN and CDR2 SYDVKM. The CDR3 runs to 14 residues. The CDR3 here is CASKVGQGRGGYTF. The CDR3, as DNA: TGTGCCAGCAAGGTCGGGCAGGGTCGAGGAGGCTACACCTTC.

The V and J genes are TRBV6-5 and TRBJ2-3, with 10 bases fitting TRBD1. The CDR3 consists of 15 residues. Germline V gives CDR1 MNHEY, CDR2 SVGAGI. The trim removed 6 bases at V and 6 bases at J, leaving 9 bases unmatched. DNA of the CDR3: TGTGCCAGCAGCTCCCCCGGGACAGGGGTGGATACGCAGTATTTT. Translation gives CASSSPGTGVDTQYF.

The chain employs TRBV10-3 and TRBJ2-1; TRBD2 is a possible D gene (6 bases). V was shortened by 2 bases and J by 7 bases, with 18 bases between the two germline ends. From germline, CDR1 is ENHRY and CDR2 SYGVKD. CDR3 length: 16 residues. In DNA form, the CDR3 reads TGTGCCATCAGTGAGCCTCACCCTGGGAGGAGGAATGAGCAGTTCTTC. It codes for CAISEPHPGRRNEQFF.

The chain combines TRBV5-1 with TRBJ2-4; TRBD2 agrees at 10 bases. This CDR3 spans 17 amino acids. Germline-derived CDR1 and CDR2 are SGHRS and YFSETQ. V was clipped by 4 bases and J by 8 bases; unmatched bases: 15. The CDR3: CASSPRPTSGNGDIQYF. DNA of the CDR3: TGCGCCAGCAGCCCCCGCCCCACTAGCGGGAATGGGGACATTCAGTACTTC.

J is TRBJ2-2 and V is TRBV2, with 11 positions matching TRBD2. After removal of 8 bases from V and 1 base from J, the junction contained 12 bases not matched to a gene. The germline V gene encodes CDR1 SNHLY and CDR2 FYNNEI. The CDR3 covers 18 residues. CDR3: CASSRRRLAGRNTGELFF. The CDR3 bases are TGTGCCAGCTCTCGAAGGAGACTAGCGGGGAGGAACACCGGGGAGCTGTTTTTT.

V usage is TRBV6-1 and J usage is TRBJ2-7, with a weak D call TRBD2 (6 bases). CDR3 length equals 15 residues. Trimming took off 2 bases at V and 4 bases at J, with 15 bases between the two ends. The germline V gene encodes CDR1 MNHNS and CDR2 SASEGT. CDR3 in amino acids: CASSEHRDWKYEQYF. In DNA, the CDR3 is TGTGCCAGCAGTGAACACCGGGACTGGAAGTACGAGCAGTACTTC.

This clone was counted a single time. The chain is built from TRBV15 and TRBJ2-3, with 9 bases fitting TRBD1. V was clipped by 10 bases and J by 4 bases; unmatched bases: 9. The CDR3 totals 14 residues. The germline CDR1 and CDR2 sequences are LNHNV and YYDKDF (reference sequence). This CDR3 is CASAQGAHADTQYF. The DNA of the CDR3 is TGTGCCAGCGCACAGGGGGCCCACGCAGATACGCAGTATTTT.

This rearrangement joins TRBV5-8 to TRBJ2-1; the match to TRBD2 covers 12 bases. V lost 3 bases, J lost 4 bases, and 5 bases stayed unmatched. Germline V gene data show CDR1 as SGHTS and CDR2 as YDEGEE. This CDR3 contains 16 residues. CDR3 DNA: TGTGCCAGCAGCTCGTGGACTAGCGGGGCTTACAATGAGCAGTTCTTC. Translating gives CASSSWTSGAYNEQFF.

V is TRBV5-1 and J is TRBJ1-2; TRBD1 matches 7 bases. From germline, CDR1 is SGHRS and CDR2 YFSETQ. CDR3 size: 14 residues. The junction had 12 bases not matched to a gene; V was cut back by 5 bases and J by 8 bases. The chain's CDR3 is CASSWDSPVEGYTF. Written as DNA, the CDR3 is TGCGCCAGCAGTTGGGACAGCCCGGTGGAGGGCTACACCTTC.